One and the same sample provided the 28 T cell receptor beta chains below, sequenced in a study of immune evolution from preneoplasia to lung adenocarcinoma. Produced via immunoSEQ multiplex PCR; TCRdb's table is partial and in-frame only. The sample lists roughly 6,600 clones, 78% occurring once. Sequencing was performed on FFPE adjacent normal lung tissue. These TCRs come from a person aged 55-85 years with lung adenocarcinoma.

This chain uses TRBV5-1 with TRBJ2-5; D is uncertain. Germline V gene lookup returns CDR1 SGHRS and CDR2 YFSETQ. V lost 2 bases and J 2 bases, leaving 10 bases between the germline ends. This CDR3 is 14 amino acids long. The CDR3 bases are TGCGCCAGCAGCTTCCCCACATCACAAGAGACCCAGTACTTC. Residues: CASSFPTSQETQYF.

This clone was detected once. The gene calls are TRBV6-7 and TRBJ2-5; TRBD2 aligns across 9 bases. TRBV6-7 is recorded as an ORF, its role being uncertain. The CDR3 loop spans 17 amino acids. V shed 0 bases and J 7 bases; nucleotides not matched to a gene: 12. The CDR3, as DNA: TGTGCCAGCAGTTACTCGAAGGGGCGGGAGGGCCGCGGGACCCAGTACTTC. Translation gives CASSYSKGREGRGTQYF.

The chain carries TRBV28 and TRBJ1-5; D might be TRBD1 (6 bases). The V end was cut by 5 bases, the J end by 7 bases, with 15 bases between. CDR1 MDHEN and CDR2 SYDVKM come from the germline V gene. The CDR3 length is 14 residues. The CDR3 here is CASSTIQGGQPQHF. The CDR3 DNA sequence: TGTGCCAGCAGTACGATACAAGGGGGGCAGCCCCAGCATTTT.

This chain joins TRBV6-4 and TRBJ2-1; TRBD2 aligns across 7 bases. This CDR3 comprises 15 residues. V was clipped by 4 bases and J by 3 bases; unmatched bases: 6. Germline CDR1 MRHNA, CDR2 SNTAGT. DNA for the CDR3: TGTGCCAGCAGTGCCCGGGGGGAGGACTACAATGAGCAGTTCTTC. It yields the protein CASSARGEDYNEQFF.

This clone was seen more than once but under ten times. The chain is built from TRBV19 and TRBJ2-1, with 11 bases lining up with TRBD2. With V trimmed by 3 bases and J by 8 bases, 9 bases remained unmatched. Germline values: CDR1 LNHDA, CDR2 SQIVND (reference sequence). This CDR3 has 16 amino acids. The CDR3 loop reads CASSIQLAGAYHEQFF. The CDR3 region has the DNA TGTGCCAGTAGTATCCAACTAGCGGGAGCGTACCATGAGCAGTTCTTC.

The V gene is TRBV2, the J gene TRBJ2-7; D gene ambiguous. Germline values: CDR1 SNHLY, CDR2 FYNNEI. V was clipped by 6 bases and J by 0 bases, with 6 bases between them. This CDR3 has 12 amino acids. CDR3 loop: CASSASSYEQYV. CDR3 DNA: TGTGCCAGCAGCGCTAGCTCCTACGAGCAGTACGTC.

This rearrangement joins TRBV27 to TRBJ2-1; weak D call: TRBD2 (6 bases). The CDR3 extends over 14 amino acids. The V and J ends lost 4 bases and 4 bases respectively, with 11 bases between them. CDR1 is MNHEY, CDR2 SMNVEV, per germline (reference sequence). In DNA form, the CDR3 reads TGTGCCAGCAGTTCACGGACTAAATACAATGAGCAGTTCTTC. Translating it yields CASSSRTKYNEQFF.

This clone was counted only a few times. The V gene is TRBV20-1, the J gene TRBJ2-3; D unclear. Germline CDR1 DFQATT, CDR2 SNEGSKA (reference sequence). Trimming took 3 bases from V and 5 from J, leaving 6 bases between them. The CDR3 is 11 amino acids. The CDR3 DNA is TGCAGTGCTAGCGGTGGAGATACGCAGTATTTT. Translated: CSASGGDTQYF.

The chain uses TRBV7-3 and TRBJ2-3, with D tentatively TRBD1 or TRBD2 (6 bases each). The ends were cut back, 3 bases at V and 4 bases at J, with 11 bases in the middle. The CDR3 loop spans 14 amino acids. Per germline, CDR1 SGHTA and CDR2 FQGTGA. The CDR3 DNA reads TGTGCCAGCAGCTTCGGGGGCTCGGCAGATACGCAGTATTTT. It encodes CASSFGGSADTQYF.

The rearrangement uses TRBV4-1 and TRBJ2-5; 7 bases match TRBD2. Germline V CDR1 and CDR2: MGHRA, YSYEKL. The V and J ends lost 1 base and 2 bases, in that order; junction bases with no gene match: 1. The CDR3 has 14 amino acids. CDR3 DNA sequence: TGCGCCAGCAGCCAAGTGGGGGGGCAAGAGACCCAGTACTTC. Its translation is CASSQVGGQETQYF.

The rearrangement links TRBV29-1 to TRBJ2-5, with 9 bases that match TRBD1. The V segment lost 6 bases and the J segment 7 bases; nucleotides outside the gene matches: 21. The CDR3 loop spans 17 amino acids. CDR1 and CDR2 (germline): SQVTM, ANQGSEA. This CDR3 reads CSVWLMLGQGVLGTQYF. The DNA for the CDR3 is TGCAGCGTGTGGTTGATGTTGGGACAGGGAGTTTTAGGGACCCAGTACTTC.

This sequence joins TRBV5-6 and TRBJ2-1; 8 positions agree with TRBD1. Germline values: CDR1 SGHDT, CDR2 YYEEEE. CDR3 length: 15 residues. V shed 0 bases, J shed 7 bases, and the junction held 6 bases outside the gene matches. Written as DNA, the CDR3 is TGTGCCAGCAGCTTGGGACAGGGGTTAAGAAATGAGCAGTTCTTC. This sequence encodes CASSLGQGLRNEQFF.

The chain is built from TRBV30 and TRBJ2-7; D possibly corresponds to TRBD2 (5 bases). Trimming took 8 bases from V and 0 from J, leaving 17 bases between them. This CDR3 spans 14 amino acids. In germline, CDR1 is GTSNPN, CDR2 SVGIG (reference sequence). The DNA for the CDR3 is TGTGCCAGCAGAACTAGTACGCTCTCCTACGAGCAGTACTTC. Translating it yields CASRTSTLSYEQYF.

This chain connects TRBV30 to TRBJ1-5; D uncertain. Per germline, CDR1 GTSNPN and CDR2 SVGIG (reference sequence). V was cut by 0 bases and J by 1 base, with 4 bases left in between. This CDR3 is 13 amino acids long. The CDR3 nucleotides are TGTGCCTGGAGTGTCGACAGCAATCAGCCCCAGCATTTT. This encodes CAWSVDSNQPQHF.

The chain joins TRBV27 to TRBJ2-5; D unresolved. CDR1 is MNHEY, CDR2 SMNVEV, per germline (reference sequence). V was clipped by 2 bases and J by 2 bases, with 9 bases between them. This CDR3 is 14 amino acids long. CDR3 DNA sequence: TGTGCCAGCAGTTTAGGTAACAAACAAGAGACCCAGTACTTC. Protein product: CASSLGNKQETQYF.

The chain employs TRBV11-2 and TRBJ2-3, with D perhaps TRBD2 (5 bases). Per the germline V gene, CDR1 is SGHAT and CDR2 is FQNNGV. The CDR3 loop spans 16 amino acids. V dropped 3 bases and J dropped 1 base, with 14 bases sitting between them. In DNA, the CDR3 is TGTGCCAGCAGCTTGAATTCGGGATTCGGCACAGATACGCAGTATTTT. Its translation: CASSLNSGFGTDTQYF.

The table lists this clone with a count of one. The rearrangement joins TRBV18 to TRBJ1-2, with 7 bases that match TRBD1. The length of the CDR3 is 13 residues. J was trimmed by 8 bases and V by 5 bases; bases with no gene match: 8. Per the germline V gene, CDR1 is KGHSH and CDR2 is LQKENI. CDR3 sequence (DNA): TGTGCCAGCTCATCGGACAGGAGGACAGGCTACACCTTC. Translating it yields CASSSDRRTGYTF. The complete variable domain, with remaining parts taken from reference TRBV18 and TRBJ1-2, reads NAGVMQNPRHLVRRRGQEARLRCSPMKGHSHVYWYRQLPEEGLKFMVYLQKENIIDESGMPKERFSAEFPKEGPSILRIQQVVRGDSAAYFCASSSDRRTGYTFGSGTRLTVV.

The V call is TRBV29-1, the J call TRBJ2-1; TRBD2 might be the D (5 bases). Germline assignment: CDR1 SQVTM and CDR2 ANQGSEA. V lost 1 base and J 6 bases, leaving 7 bases between the germline ends. This CDR3 contains 12 residues. Here the CDR3 DNA reads TGCAGCGTTGAAGCGACTACCAATGAGCAGTTCTTC. Protein product: CSVEATTNEQFF.

J is TRBJ1-5 and V is TRBV7-9; D is ambiguous. The ends were cut back, 5 bases at V and 3 bases at J, with 8 bases in the middle. Germline V gene sequence: CDR1 SEHNR, CDR2 FQNEAQ (reference sequence). The CDR3 consists of 13 residues. The CDR3 coding sequence is TGTGCCAGCAGCCCTCAGAACAATCAGCCCCAGCATTTT. This gives the protein CASSPQNNQPQHF.

This chain joins TRBV6-1 and TRBJ2-5; 9 bases match TRBD1. V lost 6 bases and J lost 7; bases outside the gene matches: 9. This CDR3 comprises 14 residues. Germline V gives CDR1 MNHNS, CDR2 SASEGT. CDR3 amino acids: CASRPGQGGGTQYF. The CDR3 coding sequence is TGTGCCAGCAGACCGGGACAGGGTGGTGGGACCCAGTACTTC.

A few counts support this clone. The chain is built from TRBV6-4 and TRBJ2-5; D gene ambiguous. Germline-derived CDR1 and CDR2 are MRHNA and SNTAGT. V was trimmed by 6 bases and J by 0 bases, leaving 8 bases between them. The CDR3 consists of 13 residues. CDR3 sequence: CASSRTHQETQYF. CDR3 coding DNA: TGTGCCAGCAGCCGGACCCACCAAGAGACCCAGTACTTC.

The CDR3 DNA follows: TGTGCCAGCAGCTTAGAAACGGAGGGTTTAGATACGCAGTATTTT. The encoded protein is CASSLETEGLDTQYF. The V call is TRBV7-6, the J call TRBJ2-3, with D perhaps matching TRBD2 (6 bases). The CDR3 length is 15 residues. Germline-derived CDR1 and CDR2 are SGHVS and FNYEAQ. V was shortened by 1 base and J by 5 bases, with 13 bases between the two germline ends.

The DNA of the CDR3 is TGTGCCAGCAGCCAAGAACAGAGTAGCACAGATACGCAGTATTTT. Amino acid sequence: CASSQEQSSTDTQYF. This sequence joins TRBV4-2 and TRBJ2-3; D gene unclear. The ends were cut back, 0 bases at V and 0 bases at J, with 7 bases in the middle. Germline values: CDR1 LGHNA, CDR2 YNFKEQ. This CDR3 region has 15 residues.

The rearrangement joins TRBV28 to TRBJ1-1, with a weak D call TRBD1 (5 bases). The CDR3 extends over 13 amino acids. V lost 4 bases to trimming and J lost 6 bases, with 12 bases between them. Looked up from germline, CDR1 is MDHEN and CDR2 is SYDVKM. As DNA, the CDR3 is TGTGCCAGCAGTTCGTTCGGGGGTCCTGAAGCTTTCTTT. Protein: CASSSFGGPEAFF.

The chain links TRBV4-3 to TRBJ2-1; 7 positions agree with TRBD2. The CDR3 has 17 amino acids. The germline gives CDR1 LGHNA, CDR2 YSLEER. Trimming removed 3 bases from V and 7 bases from J; junction bases left unmatched: 15. The CDR3 here is CASSHERAGTTANEQFF. CDR3 DNA: TGCGCCAGCAGCCATGAGCGTGCCGGGACTACAGCTAATGAGCAGTTCTTC.

V gene TRBV6-1 combines with J gene TRBJ2-3; 10 positions agree with TRBD2. The germline V gene has CDR1 MNHNS and CDR2 SASEGT. This CDR3 is 17 amino acids long. The J segment lost 0 bases and the V segment lost 1 base, leaving 4 bases of the junction unmatched. CDR3 amino acids: CASSEEKLAGSTDTQYF. For the CDR3, the DNA is TGTGCCAGCAGTGAAGAAAAACTAGCGGGGAGCACAGATACGCAGTATTTT.

The chain couples TRBV27 to TRBJ2-7; D gene uncertain. The V end lost 3 bases, the J end lost 0 bases, and 15 bases lay between the germline ends. The germline V gene has CDR1 MNHEY and CDR2 SMNVEV (reference sequence). There are 16 residues in the CDR3. This CDR3 is CASSFRSSSSSYEQYF. CDR3 sequence (DNA): TGTGCCAGCAGTTTTCGCTCATCATCTTCCTCCTACGAGCAGTACTTC.

Note on this clone: The junction does not match germline at one end; this may be a read error. At the DNA level, this CDR3 is encoded by other sequences in the same sample as well. In nucleotides, the CDR3 is TGTAGTGAAGAAATGAACACTGAAGCTTTCTTT. Amino acid sequence: CSEEMNTEAFF. The chain links TRBV20-1 to TRBJ1-1; D unclear. CDR3 length equals 11 residues. Germline assignment: CDR1 DFQATT and CDR2 SNEGSKA (reference sequence).